This entry concerns a single TCR beta chain. Its antigen is still unknown. No base quality values were provided; no much bigger clone lies one nucleotide off. The entry originates in a study of shared clonotypes between healthy human individuals (TCRdb year 2020). For context, the study as a whole: The cohort included a few men and a couple of women between 18 and 49 years of age. For each donor, three plates each were used for CD4 naive and CD4 memory, two plates were used for CD8 naive, and one plate was used for CD8 memory. To estimate repertoire size and how much clonotype sharing occurs between individuals, the study deeply sequenced the blood TCR repertoires of five healthy adults. To increase sequencing depth and limit assay-specific biases, TCR repertoire library preparation and sequencing were carried out by different laboratories using diverse techniques. Leukapheresis yielded between about 0.9 and 8.9 billion PBMCs per donor. Broad study findings and their caveats: Based on pairwise subsampling, the degree of clonotype sharing among donors was expected to be affected by sequencing depth. Incomplete sequencing was indicated by rarefaction of sorted-subset datasets, despite the large sequencing depth. Naive subsets generally had larger estimated clonotype richness than memory subsets. Clonotypes shared by all four sorted-subset donors showed higher generation probabilities than non-shared clonotypes. Sampling was limited to blood, and TCR repertoires in tissue likely differ from TCR repertoires in blood. The genetic and exposure-history diversity represented was limited by the small number of donors. Sharing across several donors was observed for around 4.8% of naive CD4, 3.5% of naive CD8, about 2.3% of memory CD4, and around 0.4% of memory CD8 clonotypes.

TCR CDR3 regions were amplified from genomic DNA by multiplex PCR using the deep immunoSEQ assay. For each cell subset, the extracted genomic DNA was distributed evenly across all wells of several immunoSEQ 96-well plates, and each plate served as one replicate. Each replicate PCR for sorted subsets received around 0.2 ug genomic DNA, equal to tens of thousands of T cell genomes. Purified libraries were quantified with a Qubit 3.0 fluorometer, sized on a Bioanalyzer 2100, and re-quantified with the KAPA Library Quantification kit. Every immunoSEQ 96-well plate was sequenced on a dedicated single-read 150-cycle Illumina NextSeq 550 flow cell. In the original analysis: Because the immunoSEQ output included only junctional sequences and no quality scores, the filtering could not be the same as the filtering used for full-length reads. Sequences were annotated with PyIR, a Python wrapper for IgBLAST v1.9, and V/J genes and CDR3 were assigned using IMGT germline references. Reads were removed for weak V/J assignments (E-value above 1e-6), missing CDR3, stop codons, out-of-frame junctions, or ambiguous translated residues. V3J clonotypes were defined by identical inferred V gene, J gene, and CDR3 amino acid sequence. To compute the percentage overlap between repertoires, the number of shared unique clonotypes was divided by the size of the smaller repertoire. Repertoire richness was assessed with RTK rarefaction, the Chao1 estimator, and Recon v2.1 estimates of unobserved clonotypes. Generation probabilities were computed with OLGA for all TCRbeta clonotypes obtained by the gDNA method from several donors. The table was pulled from immuneACCESS by TCRdb, which kept in-frame rearrangements only. Such tables lose some clones; where checked, under half of the loss comes from unresolved V genes, and the rest has no known cause. V, J and clone size reflect that table, while D and trimming were determined from the DNA. The sample table records under 2.5 million clones; roughly 92% of these occur just once. The ten largest account for approximately 0.41% of the sample.

V has 5 bases trimmed and J has 10 bases trimmed; junction bases matching no gene number 4. CDR1 and CDR2 are read off the germline V gene as MNHEY and SVGAGI. Including the terminal cysteine and phenylalanine, the CDR3 comprises 14 residues. Of all the DNA, just the CDR3 is kept, 42 bases in frame from base 1. Donors were healthy HIV-negative adults with no recently reported acute infections or vaccinations. All donors were Caucasian adults living in Nashville, Tennessee, USA. Magnetic negative selection was used to enrich CD4+ T cells, after which naive cells were positively selected on CD45RA and the negative fraction became the memory subset. Blood was obtained by leukapheresis, after which PBMCs were separated by Ficoll-Histopaque density gradient centrifugation and cryopreserved in liquid nitrogen vapor phase. Analytical flow cytometry was used to check the purity and quantity of every magnetically sorted T cell population. Genomic DNA was isolated from each sorted fraction and quantified by UV absorbance on a Nanodrop 2000c.

This receptor chain uses TRBV6-5 and TRBJ2-1, with 14 bases aligning to TRBD2. The receptor comes from a man between 18 and 35 years old in good health. Some clones in this sample may be carry-over from other donors' samples. The sample consisted of naive CD4+ T cells from PBMCs. Explained via the paper, the cell subset or site label denotes: CD45RA+ positively selected. In nucleotide form, the sequence is TGTGCCAGCAGTAGGGGACTAGCGGGAGTCGAGCAGTTCTTC. Its protein product is CASSRGLAGVEQFF.